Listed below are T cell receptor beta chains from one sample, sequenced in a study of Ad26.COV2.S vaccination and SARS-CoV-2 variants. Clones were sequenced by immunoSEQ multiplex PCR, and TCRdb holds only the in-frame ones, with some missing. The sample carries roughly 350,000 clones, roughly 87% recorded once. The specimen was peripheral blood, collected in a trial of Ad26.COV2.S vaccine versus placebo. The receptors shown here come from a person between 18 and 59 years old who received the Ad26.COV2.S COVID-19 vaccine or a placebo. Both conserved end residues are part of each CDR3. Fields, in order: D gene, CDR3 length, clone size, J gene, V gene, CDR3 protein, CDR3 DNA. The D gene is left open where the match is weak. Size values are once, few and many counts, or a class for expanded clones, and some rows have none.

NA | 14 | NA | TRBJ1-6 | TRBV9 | CASSARDANSPLHF | TGTGCCAGCAGCGCCCGGGACGCGAATTCACCCCTCCACTTT
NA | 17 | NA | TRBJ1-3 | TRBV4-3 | CASSQDYFPASGNTIYF | TGCGCCAGCAGCCAAGATTACTTCCCCGCCTCTGGAAACACCATATATTTT
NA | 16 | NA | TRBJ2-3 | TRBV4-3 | CASSQDTGGGTDTQYF | TGCGCCAGCAGCCAAGATACCGGGGGAGGCACAGATACGCAGTATTTT
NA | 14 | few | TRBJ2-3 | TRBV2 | CASRDRPSTDTQYF | TGTGCCAGCAGGGACAGACCTAGCACAGATACGCAGTATTTT
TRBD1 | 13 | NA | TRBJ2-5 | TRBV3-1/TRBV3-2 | CASRDRGQETQYF | TGTGCCAGCCGGGACAGGGGACAAGAGACCCAGTACTTC
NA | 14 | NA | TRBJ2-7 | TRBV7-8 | CASSQRDGSYEQYF | TGTGCCAGCAGCCAAAGAGACGGCTCCTACGAGCAGTACTTC
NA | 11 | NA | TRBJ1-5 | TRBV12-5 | CASGPRQPQHF | TGTGCTAGTGGCCCCCGCCAGCCCCAGCATTTT
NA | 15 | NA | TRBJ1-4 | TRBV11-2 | CASSLELEGREKLFF | TGTGCCAGCAGCTTAGAGTTAGAAGGGCGTGAAAAACTGTTTTTT
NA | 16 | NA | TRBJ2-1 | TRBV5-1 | CASSLEGGGPYNEQFF | TGCGCCAGCAGCTTGGAGGGCGGGGGCCCCTACAATGAGCAGTTCTTC
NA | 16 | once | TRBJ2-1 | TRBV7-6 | CASSPYSSGSYNEQFF | TGTGCCAGCAGCCCCTATTCGTCAGGCTCCTACAATGAGCAGTTCTTC
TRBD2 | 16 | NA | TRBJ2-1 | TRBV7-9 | CASSDGTSGLGNEQFF | TGTGCCAGCAGCGACGGTACTAGCGGCCTAGGCAATGAGCAGTTCTTC
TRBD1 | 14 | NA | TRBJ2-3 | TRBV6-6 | CASSSGTGTDTQYF | TGTGCCAGCAGTTCTGGGACAGGGACCGATACGCAGTATTTT
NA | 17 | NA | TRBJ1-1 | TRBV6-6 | CASSPTGFWPLNTEAFF | TGTGCCAGCAGTCCTACAGGGTTTTGGCCACTCAACACTGAAGCTTTCTTT
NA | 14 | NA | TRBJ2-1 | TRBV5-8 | CASSPAGRGVEQFF | TGTGCCAGCAGCCCGGCCGGGAGAGGGGTTGAGCAGTTCTTC
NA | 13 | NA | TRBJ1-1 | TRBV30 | CAWSRQANTEAFF | TGTGCCTGGAGTCGACAGGCGAACACTGAAGCTTTCTTT
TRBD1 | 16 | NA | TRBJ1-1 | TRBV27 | CASSFLRQGKNTEAFF | TGTGCCAGCAGTTTCCTCCGACAGGGGAAGAACACTGAAGCTTTCTTT
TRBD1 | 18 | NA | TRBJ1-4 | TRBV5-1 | CASSPLTGGVSTNEKLFF | TGCGCCAGCAGCCCGTTGACAGGGGGGGTGTCGACTAATGAAAAACTGTTTTTT
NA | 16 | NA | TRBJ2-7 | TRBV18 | CASSPPWGGPSYEQYF | TGTGCCAGCTCACCACCTTGGGGGGGCCCCTCCTACGAGCAGTACTTC
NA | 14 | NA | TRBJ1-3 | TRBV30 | CAWRGEGTGNTIYF | TGTGCCTGGAGAGGGGAAGGGACTGGAAACACCATATATTTT
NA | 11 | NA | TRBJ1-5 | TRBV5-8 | CASSLNQPQHF | TGTGCCAGCAGCTTAAATCAGCCCCAGCATTTT
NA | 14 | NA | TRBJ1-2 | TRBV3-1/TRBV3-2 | CASSQVRDRYGYTF | TGTGCCAGCAGCCAAGTAAGGGATCGGTATGGCTACACCTTC
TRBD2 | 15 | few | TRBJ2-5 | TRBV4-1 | CASSEDLGGGETQYF | TGCGCCAGCAGCGAAGACCTCGGGGGGGGAGAGACCCAGTACTTC
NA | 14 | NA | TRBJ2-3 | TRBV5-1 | CASKRRWGTDTQYF | TGCGCCAGCAAAAGGCGTTGGGGCACAGATACGCAGTATTTT
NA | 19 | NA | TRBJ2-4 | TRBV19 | CASRWARGTTDPAKNIQYF | TGTGCCAGTAGATGGGCCCGGGGGACCACTGACCCCGCCAAAAACATTCAGTACTTC
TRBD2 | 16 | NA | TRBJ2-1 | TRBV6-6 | CASSYLGAGYYNEQFF | TGTGCCAGCAGTTACCTGGGAGCGGGATATTACAATGAGCAGTTCTTC
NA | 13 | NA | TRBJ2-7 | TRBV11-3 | CASSLEGPSEQYF | TGTGCCAGCAGCTTAGAGGGGCCCAGCGAGCAGTACTTC
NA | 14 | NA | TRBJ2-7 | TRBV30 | CAWKGRGSSYEQYF | TGTGCCTGGAAAGGCAGGGGTAGCTCCTACGAGCAGTACTTC
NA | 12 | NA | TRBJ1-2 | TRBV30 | CAWRGGPYGYTF | TGTGCCTGGAGAGGGGGACCATATGGCTACACCTTC
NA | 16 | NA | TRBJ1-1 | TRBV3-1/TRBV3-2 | CASSPVGLGRGGEAFF | TGTGCCAGCAGCCCGGTGGGTTTGGGCCGGGGTGGTGAAGCTTTCTTT
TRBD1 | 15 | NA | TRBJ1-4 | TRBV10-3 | CAISEQTGSIEKLFF | TGTGCCATCAGTGAGCAGACAGGGTCAATTGAAAAACTGTTTTTT
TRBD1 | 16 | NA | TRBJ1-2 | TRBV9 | CASSPGQTGGFYGYTF | TGTGCCAGCAGCCCGGGACAGACCGGGGGCTTCTATGGCTACACCTTC
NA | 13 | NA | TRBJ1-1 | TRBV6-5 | CASSQSREGEAFF | TGTGCCAGCAGTCAGTCCAGGGAGGGTGAAGCTTTCTTT
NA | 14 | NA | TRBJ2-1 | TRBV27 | CASSSPLVYNEQFF | TGTGCCAGCAGTTCCCCGCTCGTTTACAATGAGCAGTTCTTC
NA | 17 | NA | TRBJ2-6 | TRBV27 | CATSRAALSSGANVLTF | TGTGCCACCTCTCGGGCAGCCCTAAGCTCTGGGGCCAACGTCCTGACTTTC
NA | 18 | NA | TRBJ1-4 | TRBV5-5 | CASSLYWGTKDTNEKLFF | TGTGCCAGCAGCTTGTATTGGGGGACAAAGGATACTAATGAAAAACTGTTTTTT
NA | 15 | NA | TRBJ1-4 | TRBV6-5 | CASSSPGATNEKLFF | TGTGCCAGCAGTTCCCCAGGGGCAACTAATGAAAAACTGTTTTTT
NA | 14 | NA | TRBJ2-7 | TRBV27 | CASSSGEGIYEQYF | TGTGCCAGCAGCTCAGGGGAGGGTATCTACGAGCAGTACTTC
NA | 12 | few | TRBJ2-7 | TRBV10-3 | CAISETVYEQYF | TGTGCCATCAGTGAGACAGTCTACGAGCAGTACTTC
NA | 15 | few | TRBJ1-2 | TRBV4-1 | CASSQVGRSGGGYTF | TGCGCCAGCAGCCAAGTTGGACGATCGGGAGGTGGCTACACCTTC
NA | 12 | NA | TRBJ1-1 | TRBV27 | CASRGQNTEAFF | TGTGCCAGCAGGGGACAGAACACTGAAGCTTTCTTT
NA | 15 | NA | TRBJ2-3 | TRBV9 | CASSATGSSTDTQYF | TGTGCCAGCAGCGCTACTGGATCCTCCACAGATACGCAGTATTTT
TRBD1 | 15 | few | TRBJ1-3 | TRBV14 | CASSPRQGGGNTIYF | TGTGCCAGCAGCCCCCGACAGGGGGGAGGAAACACCATATATTTT
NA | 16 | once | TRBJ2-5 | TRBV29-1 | CSVEGTDGRHQETQYF | TGCAGCGTTGAAGGAACGGACGGACGACACCAAGAGACCCAGTACTTC
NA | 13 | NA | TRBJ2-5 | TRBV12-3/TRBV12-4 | CASTLSPRETQYF | TGTGCCAGCACCCTATCCCCACGAGAGACCCAGTACTTC
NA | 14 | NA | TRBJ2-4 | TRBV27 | CASSLNLLADIQYF | TGTGCCAGCAGTCTCAACCTCCTGGCGGACATTCAGTACTTC
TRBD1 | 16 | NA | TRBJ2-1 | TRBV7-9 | CASSDPGTASGNEQFF | TGTGCCAGCAGCGACCCTGGGACAGCCTCGGGGAATGAGCAGTTCTTC
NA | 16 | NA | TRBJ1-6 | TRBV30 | CAWRRSGLNYNSPLHF | TGTGCCTGGAGGAGGTCAGGACTAAACTATAATTCACCCCTCCACTTT
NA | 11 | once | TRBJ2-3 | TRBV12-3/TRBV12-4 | CASKRADTQYF | TGTGCCAGCAAGAGAGCAGATACGCAGTATTTT
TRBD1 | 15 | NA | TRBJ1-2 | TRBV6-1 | CASSELWDRGYGYTF | TGTGCCAGCAGTGAATTATGGGACAGGGGGTATGGCTACACCTTC
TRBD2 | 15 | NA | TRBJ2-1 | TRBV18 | CASSPGRGTYNEQFF | TGTGCCAGCTCACCAGGGAGGGGAACCTACAATGAGCAGTTCTTC
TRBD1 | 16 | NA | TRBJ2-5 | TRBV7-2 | CASSLDSFGQDETQYF | TGTGCCAGCAGCTTAGATTCTTTTGGACAGGATGAGACCCAGTACTTC
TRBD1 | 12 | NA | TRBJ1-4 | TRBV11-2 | CASRDSNEKLFF | TGTGCCAGCCGGGACAGCAATGAAAAACTGTTTTTT
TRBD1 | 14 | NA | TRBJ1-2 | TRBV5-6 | CASSPGQANYGYTF | TGTGCCAGCAGCCCTGGACAGGCTAACTATGGCTACACCTTC
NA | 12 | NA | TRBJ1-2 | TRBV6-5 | CASKYSNYGYTF | TGTGCCAGCAAGTACAGCAACTATGGCTACACCTTC
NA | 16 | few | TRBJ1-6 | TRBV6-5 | CASSYEGPRIPLPLHF | TGTGCCAGCAGTTACGAGGGACCGAGGATCCCCCTACCCCTCCACTTT
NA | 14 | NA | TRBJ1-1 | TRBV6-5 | CASSRGKENTEAFF | TGTGCCAGCAGCCGAGGGAAGGAGAACACTGAAGCTTTCTTT